This T cell receptor beta chain was sequenced during a study of immune aging and cytomegalovirus after organ transplant (dated by TCRdb to about 2021). With regard to the full study: Every transplant recipient was given three-drug immunosuppression consisting of prednisone, tacrolimus, and mycophenolate.

The library was obtained by single-cell sequencing. Sequenced using an Illumina NovaSeq 6000. The BD Rhapsody Targeted mRNA and AbSeq Reagent Kit was used in a microwell format for cell capture and library preparation. Libraries covered TCR, sample tags, AbSeq, and targeted mRNA from the Human T-Cell Expression Panel plus custom TOX and TOX2 primers. Sequencing of the libraries was done on an Illumina NovaSeq. The study's own analysis went as follows. The analysis covered roughly 9,600 cells in total, of which about 7,300 were CD8 T cells and about 4,500 were CD8 T cells with an identifiable TCR CDR3. Raw data were processed with the BD Rhapsody Targeted Analysis Pipeline with V(D)J processing on the Seven Bridges Genomics platform. SeqGeq 1.6.0 was used for quality control, Sample Tag demultiplexing with Lex-BDSMK, clone identification with VDJ Explorer, and Seurat clustering. A clone was considered non-expanded if it made up <1% of CD8 T cells, and considered a clonal expansion if it made up >2.5% of the sample. TCRdb cleaned the public reads at Q25 with fastp, built clones with MiXCR and kept in-frame beta chains. CDR3 protein duplicates are merged, each entry listing the most common genes and DNA. The V and J calls here are based on TCRdb, not the publication. This sample holds roughly 23,000 distinct CDR3 sequences; approximately 40% were observed only once. 25% to 30% of the sample rests with the top ten.

CDR1 and CDR2 are drawn from the germline V gene (reference sequence): DFQATT, SNEGSKA. Including cysteine and phenylalanine, the CDR3 has 13 amino acids. CDR3 DNA is the only sequence kept; it has 39 bases, read in frame from the first base. V loses 3 bases, J loses 5 bases, and the germline ends lie 10 bases apart. In the paper's terms, the time point label means: five sample-tagged time points from pre-transplant (day -1) to day 368 post-transplant, pooled. PBMC were thawed and then stimulated for around 11 hours with a CMV IE-1 overlapping peptide library, with no transport inhibitors added. After being thawed and rested overnight, the cells were stimulated in R10 medium along with CD28/CD49d costimulation. The IE-1 peptide library was made up of 15-amino-acid peptides, each overlapping by 11 amino acids. Samples from each time point were barcoded using BD Single-Cell Multiplexing Kit Sample Tags, then pooled and stained with oligo-conjugated anti-CD45RA and sorting antibodies. A BD FACSAria III was used to sort CMV-responsive CD8+CD137+ and CD4+CD154+ T cells at 4-way purity. Blood samples were drawn into EDTA vacutainers and processed by Ficoll gradient within 1-24 hours.

Notes on this clonotype: Its antigen is unknown. Per-base qualities were not stored, and no clone one base away is much larger.

Results and caveats for the whole study, not just this receptor: Since the sequencing data did not include a CD57 measurement, a conservative gene-based definition of aging was used in its place. Aged-phenotype cells increased post-transplant regardless of clone size, earlier in large clones (days 200-264) than small clones, following viremia. Large clones contained a bigger proportion of TEMRA cells, and over time the seven largest clones (around 2,000 cells) picked up aged and TEMRA cells and lost TCM cells.

Material: CMV peptide-activated CD4+ and CD8+ T cells sorted from blood, obtained at five time points, pooled. In the paper's terms, the cell subset or site label means: sorted CD8+CD137+ and CD4+CD154+ T cells after around 12 h CMV IE-1 peptide stimulation. The receptor was derived from a female donor who had a heart transplant and CMV viremia. In this chain, TRBV20-1 is recombined with TRBJ2-2; no confident D gene assignment can be made. The nucleotide sequence is TGCAGTGCTAGGGCAGGAGCTACCGGGGAGCTGTTTTTT. Translated, it reads CSARAGATGELFF.